This is a list of T cell receptor beta chains from one sample in a study of shared clonotypes between healthy human individuals. Profiling relied on immunoSEQ multiplex PCR, and the TCRdb table lists in-frame clones only, not all of them. This table holds around 1.9 million clones, around 95% found once. Specimen: naive CD8+ T cells from PBMCs. These receptors originate from a man younger than 35 in good health. Some clones in this sample may be carry-over from other donors' samples. Each CDR3 is given with its conserved first and last residue. A D gene is named only where the DNA matches it firmly. Size is omitted from some rows. Given values are once, few, many or a class for expanded clones.

-	TRBV11-2	-	TRBJ1-2	CASSADLGYGYTF	TGTGCCAGCAGCGCGGATCTGGGCTATGGCTACACCTTC
TRBD2	TRBV2	few	TRBJ2-7	CASSGSGDGGSYEQYF	TGTGCCAGCAGTGGTAGCGGGGATGGGGGTTCCTACGAGCAGTACTTC
-	TRBV7-7	once	TRBJ2-5	CASSSLGVRETQYF	TGTGCCAGCAGCTCGTTAGGGGTGCGAGAGACCCAGTACTTC
-	TRBV27	-	TRBJ2-2	CASSLFQYAGELFF	TGTGCCAGCAGTTTATTTCAATACGCCGGGGAGCTGTTTTTT
-	TRBV19	-	TRBJ2-7	CASSPSRSGAGKHEQYF	TGTGCCAGTAGTCCTTCCCGATCGGGGGCAGGGAAACACGAGCAGTACTTC
TRBD1	TRBV13	-	TRBJ2-7	CASSWDRAAEQYF	TGTGCCAGCAGCTGGGACAGGGCGGCCGAGCAGTACTTC
-	TRBV5-1	-	TRBJ1-1	CASSLLGLNTEAFF	TGCGCCAGCAGCTTACTAGGACTGAACACTGAAGCTTTCTTT
TRBD2	TRBV28	once	TRBJ2-1	CASSFDWTSGSYNEQFF	TGTGCCAGCAGTTTCGATTGGACTAGCGGTTCCTACAATGAGCAGTTCTTC
-	TRBV7-2	-	TRBJ2-1	CASSLVGMDFLNEQFF	TGTGCCAGCAGCTTAGTGGGTATGGACTTCCTAAATGAGCAGTTCTTC
-	TRBV13	few	TRBJ1-1	CASSLDQDGAFF	TGTGCCAGCAGCTTGGACCAGGATGGAGCTTTCTTT
TRBD1	TRBV27	-	TRBJ2-1	CASSLSLDRVDEQFF	TGTGCCAGCAGTTTATCCCTGGACAGGGTTGATGAGCAGTTCTTC
TRBD2	TRBV7-6	-	TRBJ2-7	CASSLGLAGGREQYF	TGTGCCAGCAGCTTAGGTCTAGCGGGAGGGCGCGAGCAGTACTTC
-	TRBV6-1	-	TRBJ2-7	CASSEQGRPYEQYF	TGTGCCAGCAGCGAACAGGGACGGCCCTACGAGCAGTACTTC
-	TRBV18	-	TRBJ2-7	CASSPQPGNYEQYF	TGTGCCAGCTCGCCCCAACCAGGGAACTACGAGCAGTACTTC
TRBD1	TRBV13	once	TRBJ2-7	CASSSRDRGYEQYF	TGTGCCAGCAGCTCCCGGGACAGGGGTTACGAGCAGTACTTC
-	TRBV7-8	-	TRBJ1-4	CASSSGRIVHEKLFF	TGTGCCAGCAGCTCCGGACGGATCGTTCATGAAAAACTGTTTTTT
TRBD2	TRBV5-1	-	TRBJ2-2	CASSFSGHTGELFF	TGCGCCAGCAGCTTTAGCGGGCACACCGGGGAGCTGTTTTTT
TRBD1	TRBV5-6	-	TRBJ1-5	CASSLYRGNGQDQPQHF	TGTGCCAGCAGCTTGTACAGGGGGAATGGTCAGGATCAGCCCCAGCATTTT
-	TRBV9	-	TRBJ2-5	CASSVAGVFRETQYF	TGTGCCAGCAGCGTAGCGGGAGTATTTAGAGAGACCCAGTACTTC
TRBD1	TRBV27	few	TRBJ2-7	CASSLTDRDEQYF	TGTGCCAGCAGTCTAACCGACAGGGACGAGCAGTACTTC
-	TRBV6-6	once	TRBJ2-5	CASSYTGSQETQYF	TGTGCCAGCAGTTACACGGGTTCACAAGAGACCCAGTACTTC
-	TRBV14	-	TRBJ2-3	CASSLSRTDTQYF	TGTGCCAGCAGCTTAAGCCGCACAGATACGCAGTATTTT
TRBD1	TRBV28	few	TRBJ1-5	CASSRQGAGQPQHF	TGTGCCAGCAGTCGGCAGGGGGCTGGTCAGCCCCAGCATTTT
-	TRBV4-3	-	TRBJ1-5	CASSQERSQPQHF	TGCGCCAGCAGCCAAGAGCGGAGTCAGCCCCAGCATTTT
-	TRBV11-1	once	TRBJ2-1	CASSFSAGQYNEQFF	TGTGCCAGCAGCTTCAGCGCGGGCCAATACAATGAGCAGTTCTTC
TRBD2	TRBV30	-	TRBJ2-3	CAWSILAGPDTQYF	TGTGCCTGGAGTATACTAGCGGGGCCGGATACGCAGTATTTT
-	TRBV28	few	TRBJ1-5	CASSLDFQPQHF	TGTGCCAGCAGTTTAGACTTTCAGCCCCAGCATTTT
-	TRBV6-6	-	TRBJ1-1	CASSYSGQGRTEAFF	TGTGCCAGCAGTTACTCTGGGCAGGGGCGCACTGAAGCTTTCTTT
-	TRBV20-1	-	TRBJ2-7	CSARIRYEQYF	TGCAGTGCTAGAATACGCTACGAGCAGTACTTC
TRBD1	TRBV20-1	-	TRBJ2-1	CSVTDRVMQFF	TGCAGTGTGACGGACAGGGTAATGCAGTTCTTC
-	TRBV28	once	TRBJ2-7	CASSLLGRSSEQYF	TGTGCCAGCAGTTTACTAGGAAGGTCTTCCGAGCAGTACTTC
TRBD2	TRBV7-3	-	TRBJ2-1	CASSLKRASGGTNEQFF	TGTGCCAGCAGCTTAAAAAGAGCTAGCGGGGGAACCAATGAGCAGTTCTTC
-	TRBV28	-	TRBJ1-2	CASRGDSDYGYTF	TGTGCCAGCAGGGGTGACAGTGACTATGGCTACACCTTC
-	TRBV28	-	TRBJ1-4	CASSFRLPSQTLFF	TGTGCCAGCAGTTTCCGGCTTCCCTCGCAAACCCTGTTTTTT
TRBD2	TRBV9	-	TRBJ2-1	CASSTQASGSPYNEQFF	TGTGCCAGCAGCACCCAAGCTAGCGGGAGTCCCTACAATGAGCAGTTCTTC
TRBD1	TRBV29-1	-	TRBJ2-6	CSPTWRTGRTGGANVLTF	TGCAGCCCGACGTGGCGGACAGGGAGAACGGGTGGGGCCAACGTCCTGACTTTC
-	TRBV5-6	-	TRBJ2-5	CASSLAGVQETQYF	TGTGCCAGCAGCTTGGCCGGGGTCCAAGAGACCCAGTACTTC
-	TRBV5-1	-	TRBJ1-1	CASSTRDNPNTEAFF	TGCGCCAGCAGCACAAGGGACAACCCGAACACTGAAGCTTTCTTT
TRBD2	TRBV28	-	TRBJ2-3	CASSPGGDTQYF	TGTGCCAGCAGCCCCGGGGGGGATACGCAGTATTTT
-	TRBV27	-	TRBJ2-7	CASSPSSGQSSYEQYF	TGTGCCAGCAGCCCCAGTTCCGGACAGAGCTCCTACGAGCAGTACTTC
TRBD1	TRBV7-9	-	TRBJ2-1	CAIIPGQGLPYNEQFF	TGTGCCATCATCCCGGGACAGGGACTCCCCTACAATGAGCAGTTCTTC
-	TRBV27	-	TRBJ2-1	CASSFQVLSEQFF	TGTGCCAGCAGTTTTCAAGTATTGAGTGAGCAGTTCTTC
-	TRBV4-3	-	TRBJ1-1	CASSQRVVGAEAFF	TGCGCCAGCAGCCAAAGGGTAGTTGGGGCTGAAGCTTTCTTT
TRBD1	TRBV6-5	-	TRBJ1-2	CASSNRDSSYGYTF	TGTGCCAGCAGTAACCGGGACAGCAGCTATGGCTACACCTTC
-	TRBV4-1	once	TRBJ2-7	CASSQVGTYEQYF	TGCGCCAGCAGCCAAGTCGGGACTTACGAGCAGTACTTC
-	TRBV13	-	TRBJ1-1	CASTDSMNTEAFF	TGTGCCTCAACCGACAGTATGAACACTGAAGCTTTCTTT
-	TRBV7-9	-	TRBJ2-7	CASGLYEQYF	TGTGCCAGCGGGTTGTACGAGCAGTACTTC